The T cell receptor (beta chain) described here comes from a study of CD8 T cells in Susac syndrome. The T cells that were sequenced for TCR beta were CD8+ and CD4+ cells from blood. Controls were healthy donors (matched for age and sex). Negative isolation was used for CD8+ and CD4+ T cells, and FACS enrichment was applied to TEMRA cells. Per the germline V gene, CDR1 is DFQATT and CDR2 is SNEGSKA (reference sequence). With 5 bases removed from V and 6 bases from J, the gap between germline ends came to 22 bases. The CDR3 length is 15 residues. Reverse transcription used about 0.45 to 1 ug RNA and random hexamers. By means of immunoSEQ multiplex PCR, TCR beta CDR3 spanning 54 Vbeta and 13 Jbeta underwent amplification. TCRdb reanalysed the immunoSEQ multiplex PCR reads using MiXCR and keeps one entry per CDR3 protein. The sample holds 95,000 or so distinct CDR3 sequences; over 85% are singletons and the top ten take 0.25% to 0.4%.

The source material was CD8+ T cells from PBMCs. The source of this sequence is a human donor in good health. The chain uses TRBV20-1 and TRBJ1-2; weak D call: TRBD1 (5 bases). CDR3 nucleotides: TGCAGTGCTCCATATCCGGGACCCTCCTATGATGGCTACACCTTC. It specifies CSAPYPGPSYDGYTF.